These 18 T cell receptor beta chains share one sample of origin, sequenced in a study of Tregs in tolerant kidney transplant recipients. Produced via immunoSEQ multiplex PCR; TCRdb's table is partial and in-frame only. This table holds 80,000 to 90,000 clones, approximately 92% found once. The sample was CD8+ T cells from blood. All receptors come from a human donor in good health.

CDR3 residues: CASSGGFYSNQPQHF. CDR3 sequence (DNA): TGTGCCAGCAGCGGAGGGTTTTATAGCAATCAGCCCCAGCATTTT. This chain connects TRBV7-9 to TRBJ1-5; D call uncertain. Trimming left V 5 bases short and J 0 bases short, with 11 bases between. Germline CDR1 is SEHNR and CDR2 is FQNEAQ (reference sequence). The CDR3 runs 15 residues.

The V gene is TRBV27, the J gene TRBJ1-1, with a weak D call TRBD1 (6 bases). The length of the CDR3 is 14 residues. CDR1 and CDR2 from the germline V gene are MNHEY and SMNVEV (reference sequence). V lost 4 bases and J 4 bases, leaving 13 bases between the germline ends. Written as DNA, the CDR3 is TGTGCCAGCAGTTGGGAGGGGGTGGGCACTGAAGCTTTCTTT. This encodes CASSWEGVGTEAFF.

The chain joins TRBV9 to TRBJ2-2; 8 nucleotides agree with TRBD1. Germline V gene sequence: CDR1 SGDLS, CDR2 YYNGEE. The V gene end was trimmed by 4 bases and the J gene end by 2 bases; junction bases not matched to a gene: 7. There are 16 residues in the CDR3. This chain's CDR3 is CASSTRTGRNTGELFF. The CDR3 nucleotides read TGTGCCAGCAGCACTCGGACAGGGAGAAACACCGGGGAGCTGTTTTTT.

This chain links TRBV19 with TRBJ2-5; D is uncertain. Deletions cut 2 bases from V and 0 bases from J, with 7 bases between. This CDR3 has 14 amino acids. Germline CDR1 reads LNHDA; CDR2 reads SQIVND (reference sequence). The CDR3 nucleotides read TGTGCCAGTAGTATATTCGGGTACCAAGAGACCCAGTACTTC. Translated: CASSIFGYQETQYF.

This chain connects TRBV9 to TRBJ1-5; D is uncertain. Germline V gives CDR1 SGDLS, CDR2 YYNGEE. The CDR3 sequence is 14 residues long. Trimming took off 4 bases at V and 0 bases at J, with 8 bases between the two ends. CDR3 nucleotide sequence: TGTGCCAGCAGCCCATGGGATAGCAATCAGCCCCAGCATTTT. Its translation is CASSPWDSNQPQHF.

This clone was found a few times. The V gene is TRBV30, the J gene TRBJ1-2; D unresolved. The ends were cut back, 4 bases at V and 5 bases at J, with 11 bases in the middle. This CDR3 is built from 12 residues. Germline CDR1 reads GTSNPN; CDR2 reads SVGIG (reference sequence). The CDR3 region is CAWNVAVYGYTF. The CDR3 nucleotides read TGTGCCTGGAATGTTGCAGTTTATGGCTACACCTTC.

By proportion, this clone is medium-sized. The rearrangement joins TRBV6-1 to TRBJ1-2, with TRBD1 identical over 10 bases. V dropped 1 base and J dropped 6; count of bases not matched to a gene: 2. The CDR3 runs to 14 residues. Germline V gene lookup returns CDR1 MNHNS and CDR2 SASEGT. This CDR3 reads CASSEGQGADGYTF. The CDR3 coding sequence is TGTGCCAGCAGTGAAGGACAGGGGGCAGATGGCTACACCTTC.

V gene TRBV9 combines with J gene TRBJ1-2, with TRBD1 matching over 7 bases. The V gene end was trimmed by 3 bases and the J gene end by 6 bases; junction bases not matched to a gene: 11. This CDR3 has 15 residues. Germline CDR1 SGDLS, CDR2 YYNGEE. CDR3 sequence (DNA): TGTGCCAGCAGCGCAAGACAGGGCGGGAACCATGGCTACACCTTC. It is translated as CASSARQGGNHGYTF. Full variable domain (remainder filled in from reference TRBV9 and TRBJ1-2): DSGVTQTPKHLITATGQRVTLRCSPRSGDLSVYWYQQSLDQGLQFLIQYYNGEERAKGNILERFSAQQFPDLHSELNLSSLELGDSALYFCASSARQGGNHGYTFGSGTRLTVV.

The chain couples TRBV14 to TRBJ2-7, with 9 positions matching TRBD1. Germline CDR1 reads SGHDN; CDR2 reads FVKESK. This CDR3 region has 14 residues. Trimming removed 4 bases from V and 7 bases from J; junction bases left unmatched: 8. The CDR3 loop is CASSPGTGREEQYF. The CDR3 coding sequence is TGTGCCAGCAGCCCAGGGACAGGGAGAGAGGAGCAGTACTTC.

V gene TRBV6-4 combines with J gene TRBJ2-3; D uncertain. CDR3 length: 14 residues. Germline CDR1 and CDR2: MRHNA and SNTAGT. Trimming stripped 3 bases from V and 2 bases from J, with 9 bases between. CDR3: CASSEGRATDTQYF. CDR3 DNA sequence: TGTGCCAGCAGTGAAGGGCGTGCCACAGATACGCAGTATTTT.

V usage is TRBV19 and J usage is TRBJ1-1, with unresolved D. The CDR3 is 15 amino acids. Deletions cut 1 base from V and 0 bases from J, with 9 bases between. Germline V gives CDR1 LNHDA, CDR2 SQIVND (reference sequence). The CDR3 reads CASSIVPGMNTEAFF. Here the CDR3 DNA reads TGTGCCAGTAGTATAGTGCCGGGGATGAACACTGAAGCTTTCTTT.

Of note for this clone: Germline is not matched at one junction end, which may reflect a read error. The rearrangement joins TRBV29-1 to TRBJ1-2; D call uncertain. Per the germline V gene, CDR1 is SQVTM and CDR2 is ANQGSEA. The length of the CDR3 is 13 residues. For the CDR3, the DNA is TGCAGCGTGAATGGGCAGGACCTCTATGGGTACACCTTC. It is translated as CSVNGQDLYGYTF.

About this clone itself: Other DNA sequences in the sample encode the same CDR3. The chain combines TRBV27 with TRBJ2-7, with 10 bases matching TRBD1. Germline trimming cut 3 bases from V and 1 base from J; bases unmatched to any gene: 0. The V gene's germline CDR1 is MNHEY and CDR2 SMNVEV (reference sequence). This CDR3 has 14 amino acids. CDR3 sequence reads: CASSLGQGSYEQYF. The CDR3 nucleotides are TGTGCCAGCAGTTTGGGACAGGGGTCCTACGAGCAGTACTTC.

The V call is TRBV12-5, the J call TRBJ1-5; D uncertain. Between the trimmed V and J ends, which lost 5 bases and 4 bases, there was a span of 3 bases. Germline assignment: CDR1 LGHNT and CDR2 FRNRAP. The CDR3 spans 11 residues. The CDR3 DNA follows: TGTGCTAGTGGTGTTAATCAGCCCCAGCATTTT. This translates into CASGVNQPQHF.

V usage is TRBV9 and J usage is TRBJ2-5; TRBD2 aligns across 9 bases. J was trimmed by 5 bases and V by 3 bases; bases with no gene match: 11. The germline V gene has CDR1 SGDLS and CDR2 YYNGEE. CDR3 length: 16 amino acids. Written as DNA, the CDR3 is TGTGCCAGCAGCGAGAGGTTAGCGGGAGTGGGGGAGACCCAGTACTTC. This encodes CASSERLAGVGETQYF.

This clone was seen just once. J is TRBJ2-7 and V is TRBV6-5; 10 bases are shared with TRBD1. The V gene end was trimmed by 4 bases and the J gene end by 4 bases; junction bases not matched to a gene: 10. The CDR3 contains 16 residues. CDR1 and CDR2 from the germline V gene are MNHEY and SVGAGI. As DNA, the CDR3 is TGTGCCAGCAGTTTCGGGAGGGGGACAGGGGCGTACGAGCAGTACTTC. Amino acid sequence: CASSFGRGTGAYEQYF.

Points on this clone: At one end, the junction sequence differs from germline, possibly due to a read error. The V call is TRBV9, the J call TRBJ2-7, with D perhaps given as TRBD1 or TRBD2 (5 bases each). CDR1 and CDR2 (germline): SGDLS, YYNGEE. CDR3 length: 12 amino acids. The CDR3 region has the DNA TGTGCCAGCAGCCCCAACGCAGGGACGGTGAACTTC. This encodes CASSPNAGTVNF.

This clone was seen just once. V gene TRBV7-2 combines with J gene TRBJ2-7; TRBD2 matches at 11 bases. The CDR3 covers 17 residues. Trimming removed 2 bases from V and 7 bases from J; junction bases left unmatched: 13. The germline V gene has CDR1 SGHTA and CDR2 FQGNSA. In nucleotides, the CDR3 is TGTGCCAGCAGCTTAAGGGGACTAGCGGCCCTCTCGGGGGAGCAGTACTTC. This sequence encodes CASSLRGLAALSGEQYF.